The 27 T cell receptor beta chains reported below all come from one sample, sequenced in a study of beta chain features in type 1 diabetes. General study points: There was a moderate but significant shortening of TCRB CDR3s in all four CD4+ subsets of Type 1 diabetes patients.

The entirety of the isolated RNA underwent reverse transcription, so expressed TCRB transcripts were sequenced. Sequencing used immunoSEQ multiplex PCR; TCRdb keeps in-frame clones, though not all of them. The repertoire consists of over 150,000 clones, with around a tenth occurring once and the leading ten covering around 0.48%. No antigen has been identified for these receptors. The specimen was central memory CD4+ T cells from blood. All receptors come from a man aged 25 to 45 with type 1 diabetes.

This chain connects TRBV28 to TRBJ2-1; 11 nucleotides match TRBD2. J lost 7 bases, V lost 4 bases, and 6 bases had no gene match. Germline V gene lookup returns CDR1 MDHEN and CDR2 SYDVKM. This CDR3 is 15 amino acids long. The CDR3 nucleotides are TGTGCCAGCAGTTCCTCCCGGACTAGCGGGAATGAGCAGTTCTTC. Translation: CASSSSRTSGNEQFF.

This clone was seen a few times. The CDR3 loop is CASSRDRHFNNEQFF. The DNA for the CDR3 is TGTGCCAGCTCACGGGACAGGCACTTTAACAATGAGCAGTTCTTC. The chain employs TRBV18 and TRBJ2-1; 8 bases are shared with TRBD1. The germline V gene encodes CDR1 KGHSH and CDR2 LQKENI. Trimming at V came to 4 bases and at J to 5 bases, leaving 7 bases not matched to a gene. CDR3 length equals 15 residues.

This sequence joins TRBV15 and TRBJ2-3; 11 bases fit TRBD2. V lost 1 base and J lost 0; bases outside the gene matches: 0. The CDR3 sequence is 16 residues long. Germline V lookup: CDR1 LNHNV, CDR2 YYDKDF (reference sequence). CDR3 sequence reads: CATSRGTSGSTDTQYF. The CDR3 bases are TGTGCCACCAGCAGAGGGACTAGCGGGAGCACAGATACGCAGTATTTT.

The chain carries TRBV4-2 and TRBJ1-2; D is undetermined. Trimming left V 0 bases short and J 0 bases short, with 8 bases between. The CDR3 is 15 residues long. In germline, CDR1 is LGHNA, CDR2 YNFKEQ. The CDR3 nucleotides are TGTGCCAGCAGCCAAGAACGGGTAGCTAACTATGGCTACACCTTC. It encodes CASSQERVANYGYTF.

The sample holds a few counts of this clone. The junction departs from the called germline gene at one end, perhaps through a read error. V and J are TRBV7-9 and TRBJ2-7; D is perhaps TRBD2 (5 bases). CDR1 is SEHNR and CDR2 is FQNEAQ in the germline V gene (reference sequence). The length of the CDR3 is 13 residues. CDR3 DNA: TGTGCCAGCAGCTTAAGGCCCCGGGGAGTGGTGGACTTC. Translation gives CASSLRPRGVVDF.

This clone has more than one count but fewer than ten. This chain joins TRBV7-2 and TRBJ2-7; 8 bases agree with TRBD1. In germline, CDR1 is SGHTA, CDR2 FQGNSA. The CDR3 runs 15 residues. Germline trimming cut 0 bases from V and 6 bases from J; bases unmatched to any gene: 7. CDR3: CASSLARGPLGEQYF. The CDR3 DNA follows: TGTGCCAGCAGCTTAGCCAGGGGGCCGTTGGGCGAGCAGTACTTC. The full variable domain, its missing parts supplied by reference TRBV7-2 and TRBJ2-7, is GAGVSQSPSNKVTEKGKDVELRCDPISGHTALYWYRQSLGQGLEFLIYFQGNSAPDKSGLPSDRFSAERTGGSVSTLTIQRTQQEDSAVYLCASSLARGPLGEQYFGPGTRLTVT.

The chain combines TRBV29-1 with TRBJ2-6, with a tentative D call TRBD1 (6 bases). CDR3 length: 16 amino acids. Trimming pared 5 bases from V and 3 bases from J, leaving 17 bases between. Per germline, CDR1 SQVTM and CDR2 ANQGSEA. The CDR3 here is CSVPSDSGVGANVLTF. The CDR3, as DNA: TGCAGCGTTCCCTCCGACTCAGGGGTTGGGGCCAACGTCCTGACTTTC.

A few counts support this clone. The chain carries TRBV7-8 and TRBJ2-4; D is unresolved. This CDR3 has 14 amino acids. The germline V gene has CDR1 SGHVS and CDR2 FQNEAQ. The V end was cut by 5 bases, the J end by 9 bases, with 17 bases between. The CDR3 here is CASSEPLSSGIQYF. The CDR3, as DNA: TGTGCCAGCAGCGAACCATTAAGTTCGGGCATTCAGTACTTC.

In its sample, this clone was seen a few times. The rearrangement joins TRBV4-1 to TRBJ2-1, with 8 bases matching TRBD1. This CDR3 has 14 residues. Germline CDR1 and CDR2: MGHRA and YSYEKL. With 6 bases clipped from V and 8 bases from J, the junction kept 9 bases outside the gene matches. The DNA of the CDR3 is TGCGCCAGCAGTTCTCCCTTCAGGGGGCATGAGCAGTTCTTC. Encoded protein: CASSSPFRGHEQFF.

This sequence joins TRBV2 and TRBJ1-1; D is possibly TRBD1 (6 bases). This CDR3 has 12 amino acids. CDR1 and CDR2 from the germline V gene are SNHLY and FYNNEI. Trimming left V 6 bases short and J 1 base short, with 6 bases between. CDR3 bases: TGTGCCAGCAGGACAGGGAACACTGAAGCTTTCTTT. It encodes CASRTGNTEAFF.

This clone has only a few counts. This sequence joins TRBV6-1 and TRBJ2-1; the D gene is possibly TRBD2 (6 bases). CDR1 is MNHNS and CDR2 is SASEGT in the germline V gene. There are 15 residues in the CDR3. Trimming left V 6 bases short and J 1 base short, with 13 bases between. CDR3 loop: CASRAGTGSYNEQFF. The DNA of the CDR3 is TGTGCCAGCAGGGCCGGGACTGGATCCTACAATGAGCAGTTCTTC.

The J gene is TRBJ2-1, the V gene TRBV19, with 11 bases identical to TRBD2. The germline V gene has CDR1 LNHDA and CDR2 SQIVND (reference sequence). V dropped 8 bases and J dropped 8; count of bases not matched to a gene: 11. The CDR3 consists of 15 residues. The CDR3 coding sequence is TGTGCCAGTGGAGCACCGACTAGCGGGATTTATGAGCAGTTCTTC. It is translated as CASGAPTSGIYEQFF.

This clone was seen more than once but under ten times. V and J are TRBV18 and TRBJ2-7; 8 bases are shared with TRBD1. V was clipped by 0 bases and J by 7 bases; unmatched bases: 8. Germline lookup yields CDR1 KGHSH and CDR2 LQKENI. The CDR3 sequence is 15 residues long. DNA of the CDR3: TGTGCCAGCTCACCACCAGGGCAGGGGGCGCGGGAGCAGTACTTC. It encodes CASSPPGQGAREQYF.

This clone occurred a few times. The gene calls are TRBV9 and TRBJ2-1, with 7 positions matching TRBD2. Trimming took 4 bases from V and 4 from J; bases not matched to a gene: 8. In germline, CDR1 is SGDLS, CDR2 YYNGEE. The CDR3 consists of 15 residues. In nucleotides, the CDR3 is TGTGCCAGCAGCCCCCGGGGGGAGGATTACAATGAGCAGTTCTTC. Amino acid sequence: CASSPRGEDYNEQFF.

This clone was observed a handful of times. The rearrangement joins TRBV28 to TRBJ2-7; 14 nucleotides match TRBD2. The J segment lost 5 bases and the V segment lost 5 bases, leaving 11 bases of the junction unmatched. Germline CDR1 and CDR2: MDHEN and SYDVKM. The CDR3 is made up of 17 amino acids. The CDR3 sequence is CASSLMGLAGVRDEQYF. As DNA, the CDR3 is TGTGCCAGCAGTCTTATGGGACTAGCGGGAGTTCGGGACGAGCAGTACTTC.

This clone was picked up a small number of times. The chain combines TRBV28 with TRBJ1-1; TRBD1 matches 9 bases. The CDR3 length is 11 residues. V dropped 5 bases and J dropped 11; count of bases not matched to a gene: 3. Germline V CDR1 and CDR2: MDHEN, SYDVKM. CDR3 in amino acids: CASSRTGAAFF. The DNA of the CDR3 is TGTGCCAGCAGTCGGACAGGGGCCGCTTTCTTT.

J is TRBJ2-1 and V is TRBV5-6; D is unclear. V lost 4 bases and J 8 bases, leaving 10 bases between the germline ends. Germline values: CDR1 SGHDT, CDR2 YYEEEE. The CDR3 is 12 amino acids. The CDR3 sequence is CASSLNIDEQFF. CDR3 DNA sequence: TGTGCCAGCAGCCTAAATATCGATGAGCAGTTCTTC. Supplemented by reference TRBV5-6 and TRBJ2-1, the full variable domain reads DAGVTQSPTHLIKTRGQQVTLRCSPKSGHDTVSWYQQALGQGPQFIFQYYEEEERQRGNFPDRFSGHQFPNYSSELNVNALLLGDSALYLCASSLNIDEQFFGPGTRLTVL.

This clone was recorded a few times. The V and J genes are TRBV15 and TRBJ2-7, with 9 bases that match TRBD1. CDR3 length equals 15 residues. Unmatched junction bases numbered 7, after V lost 5 bases and J lost 2 bases. Germline V gene lookup returns CDR1 LNHNV and CDR2 YYDKDF (reference sequence). CDR3 in amino acids: CATSPGQGGTYEQYF. The CDR3 DNA sequence: TGTGCCACCAGCCCGGGACAGGGAGGCACCTACGAGCAGTACTTC.

This chain connects TRBV7-2 to TRBJ2-1, with unresolved D. The germline gives CDR1 SGHTA, CDR2 FQGNSA. Trimming left V 6 bases short and J 4 bases short, with 7 bases between. CDR3 length equals 12 residues. DNA for the CDR3: TGTGCCAGCAGTAACCTATACAATGAGCAGTTCTTC. Translating it yields CASSNLYNEQFF.

This clone was seen only a few times. The chain links TRBV29-1 to TRBJ1-2, with TRBD1 identical over 7 bases. V lost 6 bases and J lost 2; bases outside the gene matches: 3. CDR1 SQVTM and CDR2 ANQGSEA come from the germline V gene. CDR3 length: 12 residues. The CDR3 loop is CSVRDSNYGYTF. In DNA form, the CDR3 reads TGCAGCGTCCGGGACAGCAACTATGGCTACACCTTC.

This clone was counted only a few times. The rearrangement uses TRBV30 and TRBJ1-3; the D gene is possibly TRBD1 (5 bases). CDR1 and CDR2 (germline): GTSNPN, SVGIG (reference sequence). This CDR3 is 14 amino acids long. V shed 4 bases and J shed 0 bases, with 10 bases lying between them. CDR3 protein: CAWTGFFSGNTIYF. In nucleotides, the CDR3 is TGTGCCTGGACAGGGTTCTTCTCTGGAAACACCATATATTTT. Full variable domain (remainder filled in from reference TRBV30 and TRBJ1-3): SQTIHQWPATLVQPVGSPLSLECTVEGTSNPNLYWYRQAAGRGLQLLFYSVGIGQISSEVPQNLSASRPQDRQFILSSKKLLLSDSGFYLCAWTGFFSGNTIYFGEGSWLTVV.

This clone was recorded a few times. V is TRBV5-1 and J is TRBJ2-2, with D maybe TRBD2 (5 bases). CDR1 and CDR2 from the germline V gene are SGHRS and YFSETQ. The CDR3 totals 14 residues. The V gene lost 4 bases and the J gene lost 4 bases, with 11 bases spanning the gap. Here the CDR3 DNA reads TGCGCCAGCAGCGATGGGAGTTCCACCGGGGAGCTGTTTTTT. Its translation: CASSDGSSTGELFF.

V and J are TRBV28 and TRBJ1-3; D not certain. The germline V and J ends were trimmed by 7 bases and 9 bases, with 19 bases remaining between them. Germline lookup yields CDR1 MDHEN and CDR2 SYDVKM. The CDR3 is 14 residues long. CDR3 region: CASTFSGQVPTIYF. CDR3 DNA: TGTGCCAGCACCTTTAGTGGGCAGGTTCCCACCATATATTTT.

This clone was seen a handful of times. V gene TRBV5-4 combines with J gene TRBJ1-3; no firm D call. This CDR3 spans 18 amino acids. CDR1 is SGHNT and CDR2 is YYREEE in the germline V gene (reference sequence). The V gene lost 5 bases and the J gene lost 4 bases, with 25 bases spanning the gap. The CDR3 DNA reads as TGTGCCAGCAGTAGAAACCTCCCACAGTCAGGATTAGGAAACACCATATATTTT. Its protein product is CASSRNLPQSGLGNTIYF.

This sequence joins TRBV6-6 and TRBJ2-1, with 7 bases fitting TRBD2. The CDR3 runs 14 residues. Trimming cost V 6 bases and J 6 bases; bases outside gene matches: 8. From germline, CDR1 is MNHNY and CDR2 SVGAGI (reference sequence). The CDR3 DNA follows: TGTGCCAGCAGAGCCGGGGGGAGGGCCAATGAGCAGTTCTTC. Translated, it gives CASRAGGRANEQFF.

This clone was observed a few times. This chain links TRBV5-4 with TRBJ1-4; 8 nucleotides line up with TRBD1. CDR1 is SGHNT, CDR2 YYREEE, per germline (reference sequence). This CDR3 has 16 amino acids. V lost 3 bases to trimming and J lost 8 bases; unmatched junction nucleotides: 12. This CDR3 reads CASSWRPAGTGEKLFF. CDR3 bases: TGTGCCAGCAGCTGGAGGCCCGCGGGGACAGGAGAAAAACTGTTTTTT.

The gene calls are TRBV28 and TRBJ2-6, with D perhaps matching TRBD2 (5 bases). This CDR3 comprises 16 residues. Germline assignment: CDR1 MDHEN and CDR2 SYDVKM. V was clipped by 4 bases and J by 4 bases, with 14 bases between them. The CDR3 sequence is CASSSPPGSGANVLTF. In nucleotides, the CDR3 is TGTGCCAGCAGTTCCCCTCCGGGGTCCGGGGCCAACGTCCTGACTTTC.